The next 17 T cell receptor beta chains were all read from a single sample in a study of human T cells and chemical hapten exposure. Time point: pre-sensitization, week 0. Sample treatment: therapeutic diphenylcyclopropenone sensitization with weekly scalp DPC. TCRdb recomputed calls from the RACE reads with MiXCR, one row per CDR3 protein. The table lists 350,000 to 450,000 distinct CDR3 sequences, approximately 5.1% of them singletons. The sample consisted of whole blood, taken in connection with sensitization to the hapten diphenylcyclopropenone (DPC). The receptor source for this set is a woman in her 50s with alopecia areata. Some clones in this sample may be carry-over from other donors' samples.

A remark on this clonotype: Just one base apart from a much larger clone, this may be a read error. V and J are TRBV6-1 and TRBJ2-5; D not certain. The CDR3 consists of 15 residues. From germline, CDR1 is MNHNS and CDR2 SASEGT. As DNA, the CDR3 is TGTGTCAGCAGTGAAGCAAGTAGGGCCCGAGGGACCCAGTACTTC. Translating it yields CVSSEASRARGTQYF.

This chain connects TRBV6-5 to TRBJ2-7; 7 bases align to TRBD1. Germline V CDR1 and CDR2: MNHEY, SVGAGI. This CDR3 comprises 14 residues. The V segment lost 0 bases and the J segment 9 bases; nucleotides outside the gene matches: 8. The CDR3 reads CASSYSLDRDGQYF. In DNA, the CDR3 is TGTGCCAGCAGTTACTCACTAGACAGGGATGGGCAGTACTTC.

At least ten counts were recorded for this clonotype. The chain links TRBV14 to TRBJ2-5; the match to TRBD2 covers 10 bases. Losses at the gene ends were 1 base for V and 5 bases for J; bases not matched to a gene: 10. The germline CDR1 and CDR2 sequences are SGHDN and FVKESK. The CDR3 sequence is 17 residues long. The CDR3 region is CASSQAPLLAGPETQYF. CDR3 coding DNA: TGTGCCAGCAGCCAAGCTCCACTACTAGCGGGGCCCGAGACCCAGTACTTC.

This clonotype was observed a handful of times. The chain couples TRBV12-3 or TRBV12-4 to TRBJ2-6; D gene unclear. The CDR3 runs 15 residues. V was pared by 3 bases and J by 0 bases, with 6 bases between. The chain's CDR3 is CASSFYGSGANVLTF. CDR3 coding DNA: TGTGCCAGCAGTTTTTACGGCTCTGGGGCCAACGTCCTGACTTTC.

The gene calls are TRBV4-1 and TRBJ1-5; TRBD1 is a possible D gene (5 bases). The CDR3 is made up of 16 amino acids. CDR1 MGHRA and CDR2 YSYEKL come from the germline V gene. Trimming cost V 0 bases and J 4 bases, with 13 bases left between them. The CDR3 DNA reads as TGCGCCAGCAGCCAAGATCGCACAGGCGAGAATCAGCCCCAGCATTTT. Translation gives CASSQDRTGENQPQHF.

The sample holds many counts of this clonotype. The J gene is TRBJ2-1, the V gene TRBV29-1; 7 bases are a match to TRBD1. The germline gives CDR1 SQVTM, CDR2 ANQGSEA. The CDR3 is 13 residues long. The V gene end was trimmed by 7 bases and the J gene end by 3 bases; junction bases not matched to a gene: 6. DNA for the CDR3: TGCAGCGGGGGACGGACAGGCTACAATGAGCAGTTCTTC. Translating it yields CSGGRTGYNEQFF.

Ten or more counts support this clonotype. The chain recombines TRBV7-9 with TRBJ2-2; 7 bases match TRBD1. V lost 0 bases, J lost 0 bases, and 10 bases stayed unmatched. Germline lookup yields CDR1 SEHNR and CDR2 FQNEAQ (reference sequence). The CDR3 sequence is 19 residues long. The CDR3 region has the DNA TGTGCCAGCAGCTTAGCGACAGGGTCTCCGAGGACGAACACCGGGGAGCTGTTTTTT. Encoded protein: CASSLATGSPRTNTGELFF.

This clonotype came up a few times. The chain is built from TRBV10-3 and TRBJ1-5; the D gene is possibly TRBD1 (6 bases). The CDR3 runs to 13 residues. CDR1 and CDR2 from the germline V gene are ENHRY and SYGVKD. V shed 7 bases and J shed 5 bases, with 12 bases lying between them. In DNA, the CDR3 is TGTGCCATCACCGAGGGGGTTGATCAGCCCCAGCATTTT. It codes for CAITEGVDQPQHF.

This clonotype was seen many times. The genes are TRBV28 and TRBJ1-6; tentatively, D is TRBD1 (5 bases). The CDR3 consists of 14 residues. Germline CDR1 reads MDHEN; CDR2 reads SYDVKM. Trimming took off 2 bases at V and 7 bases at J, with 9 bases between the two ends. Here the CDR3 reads CASSLGGPNSPLHF. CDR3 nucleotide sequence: TGTGCCAGCAGTTTAGGGGGTCCAAATTCACCCCTCCACTTT.

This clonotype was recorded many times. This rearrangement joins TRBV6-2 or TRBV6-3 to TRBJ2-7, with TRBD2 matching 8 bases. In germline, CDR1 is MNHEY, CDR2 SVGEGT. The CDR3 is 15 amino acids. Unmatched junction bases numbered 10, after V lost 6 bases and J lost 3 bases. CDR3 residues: CASRPSGGAYYEQYF. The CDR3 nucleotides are TGTGCCAGCAGGCCGAGCGGGGGCGCATACTACGAGCAGTACTTC.

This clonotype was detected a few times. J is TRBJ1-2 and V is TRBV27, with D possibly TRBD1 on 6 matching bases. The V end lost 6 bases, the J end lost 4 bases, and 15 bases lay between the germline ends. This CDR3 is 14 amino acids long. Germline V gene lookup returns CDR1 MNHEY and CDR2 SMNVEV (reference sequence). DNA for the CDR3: TGTGCCAGCAGGCCTACAGGGCCTCTCTATGGCTACACCTTC. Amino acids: CASRPTGPLYGYTF.

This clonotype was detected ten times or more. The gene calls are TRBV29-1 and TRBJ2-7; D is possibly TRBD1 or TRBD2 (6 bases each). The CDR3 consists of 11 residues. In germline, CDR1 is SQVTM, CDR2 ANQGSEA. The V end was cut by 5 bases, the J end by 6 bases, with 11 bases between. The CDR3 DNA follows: TGCAGCGTTCGTAAGGGGGGCGAGCAGTACTTC. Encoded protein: CSVRKGGEQYF.

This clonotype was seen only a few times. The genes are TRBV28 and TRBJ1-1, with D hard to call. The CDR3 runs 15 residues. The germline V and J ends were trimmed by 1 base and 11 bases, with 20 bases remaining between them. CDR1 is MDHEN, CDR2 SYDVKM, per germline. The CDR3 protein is CASSLSFPPRVSAFF. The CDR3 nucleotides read TGTGCCAGCAGTTTATCCTTCCCCCCGAGGGTGAGTGCTTTCTTT.

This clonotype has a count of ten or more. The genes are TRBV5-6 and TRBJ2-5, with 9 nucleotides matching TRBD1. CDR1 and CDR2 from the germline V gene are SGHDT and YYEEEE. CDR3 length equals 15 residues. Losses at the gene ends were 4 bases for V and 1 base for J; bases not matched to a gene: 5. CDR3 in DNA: TGTGCCAGCAGCCCCTGGGACAGGGCCCAAGAGACCCAGTACTTC. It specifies CASSPWDRAQETQYF.

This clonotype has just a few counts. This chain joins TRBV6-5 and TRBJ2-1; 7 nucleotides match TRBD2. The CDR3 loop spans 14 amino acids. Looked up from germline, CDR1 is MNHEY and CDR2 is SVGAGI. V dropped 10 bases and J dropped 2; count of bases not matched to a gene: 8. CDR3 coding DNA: TGTGCCACCTCCCCCAGCGGGGCCTACAATGAGCAGTTCTTC. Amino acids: CATSPSGAYNEQFF.

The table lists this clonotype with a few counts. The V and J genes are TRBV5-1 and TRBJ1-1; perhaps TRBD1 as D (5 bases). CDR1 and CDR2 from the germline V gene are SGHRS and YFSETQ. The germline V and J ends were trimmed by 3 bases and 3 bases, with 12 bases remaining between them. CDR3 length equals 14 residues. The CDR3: CASSSGTFYTEAFF. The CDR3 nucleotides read TGCGCCAGCAGCTCCGGGACTTTCTACACTGAAGCTTTCTTT. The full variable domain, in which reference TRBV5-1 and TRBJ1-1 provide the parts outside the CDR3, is KAGVTQTPRYLIKTRGQQVTLSCSPISGHRSVSWYQQTPGQGLQFLFEYFSETQRNKGNFPGRFSGRQFSNSRSEMNVSTLELGDSALYLCASSSGTFYTEAFFGQGTRLTVV.

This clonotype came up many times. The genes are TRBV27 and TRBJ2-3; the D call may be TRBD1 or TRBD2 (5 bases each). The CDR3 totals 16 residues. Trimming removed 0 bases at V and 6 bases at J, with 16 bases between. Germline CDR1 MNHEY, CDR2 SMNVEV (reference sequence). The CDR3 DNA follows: TGTGCCAGCAGTTTATCCCCTAGCCCCAAGGGGGATACGCAGTATTTT. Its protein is CASSLSPSPKGDTQYF.